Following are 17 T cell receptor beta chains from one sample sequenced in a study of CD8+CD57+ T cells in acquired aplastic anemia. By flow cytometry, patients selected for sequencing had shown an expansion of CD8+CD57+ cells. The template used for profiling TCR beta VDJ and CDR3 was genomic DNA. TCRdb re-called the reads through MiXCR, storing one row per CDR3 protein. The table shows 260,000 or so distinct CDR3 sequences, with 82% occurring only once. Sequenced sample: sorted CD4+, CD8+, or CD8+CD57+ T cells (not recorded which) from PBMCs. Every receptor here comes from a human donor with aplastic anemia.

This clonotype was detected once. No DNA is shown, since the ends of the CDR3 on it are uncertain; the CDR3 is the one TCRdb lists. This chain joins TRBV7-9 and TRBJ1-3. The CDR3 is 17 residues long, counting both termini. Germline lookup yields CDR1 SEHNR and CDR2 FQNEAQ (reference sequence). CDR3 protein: CASSLEPDTQYFGTIYF.

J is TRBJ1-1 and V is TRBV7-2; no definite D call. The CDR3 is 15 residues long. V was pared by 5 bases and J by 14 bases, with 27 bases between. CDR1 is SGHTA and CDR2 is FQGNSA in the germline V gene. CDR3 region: CASSVVASAEPFVFF. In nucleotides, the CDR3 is TGTGCCAGCAGCGTAGTGGCCTCCGCTGAGCCGTTCGTCTTCTTT.

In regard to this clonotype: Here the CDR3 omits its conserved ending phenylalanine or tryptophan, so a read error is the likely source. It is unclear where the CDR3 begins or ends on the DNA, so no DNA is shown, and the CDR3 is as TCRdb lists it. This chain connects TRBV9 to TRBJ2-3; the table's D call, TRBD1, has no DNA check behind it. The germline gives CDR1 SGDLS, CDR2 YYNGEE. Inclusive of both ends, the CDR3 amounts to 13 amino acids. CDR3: CASSDSGAPTHDL.

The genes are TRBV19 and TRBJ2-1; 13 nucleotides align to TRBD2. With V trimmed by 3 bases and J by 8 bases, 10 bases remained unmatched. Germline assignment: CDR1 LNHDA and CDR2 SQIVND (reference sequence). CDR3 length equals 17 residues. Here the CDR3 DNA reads TGTGCCAGTAGTATGGTCCCGACTAGCGGGGGGAGCGATGAGCAGTTCTTC. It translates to CASSMVPTSGGSDEQFF.

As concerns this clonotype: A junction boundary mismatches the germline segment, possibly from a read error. CDR3 coding DNA: TGTGCCATCAGTGATGACAGAAGCGTCGAGACCCAGTACTTT. This codes for CAISDDRSVETQYF. The gene calls are TRBV10-3 and TRBJ2-5; a weak D match, TRBD1 (5 bases). Germline V gene data show CDR1 as ENHRY and CDR2 as SYGVKD. The CDR3 consists of 14 residues.

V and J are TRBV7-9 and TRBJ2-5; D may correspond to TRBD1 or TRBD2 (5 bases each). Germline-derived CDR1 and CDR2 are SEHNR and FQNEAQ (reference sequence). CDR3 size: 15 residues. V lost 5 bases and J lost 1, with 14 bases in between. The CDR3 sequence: CASSRIRGPQETQYF. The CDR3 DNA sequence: TGTGCCAGCAGCCGAATTCGGGGACCCCAAGAGACCCAGTACTTC.

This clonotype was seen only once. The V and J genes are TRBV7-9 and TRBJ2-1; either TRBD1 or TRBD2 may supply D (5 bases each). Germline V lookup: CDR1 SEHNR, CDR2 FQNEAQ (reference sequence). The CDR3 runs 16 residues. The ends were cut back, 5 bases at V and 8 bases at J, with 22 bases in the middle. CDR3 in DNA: TGTGCCAGCAGCCTTGAAAGCAGCGAGGGGAGCGATGAGCAGTTCTTC. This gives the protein CASSLESSEGSDEQFF.

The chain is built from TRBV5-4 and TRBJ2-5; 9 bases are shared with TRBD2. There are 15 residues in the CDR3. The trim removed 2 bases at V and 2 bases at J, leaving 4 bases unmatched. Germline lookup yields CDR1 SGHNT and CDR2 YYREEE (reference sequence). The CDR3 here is CASSFTSGLQETQYF. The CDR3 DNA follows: TGTGCCAGCAGCTTTACTAGCGGGCTGCAAGAGACCCAGTACTTC.

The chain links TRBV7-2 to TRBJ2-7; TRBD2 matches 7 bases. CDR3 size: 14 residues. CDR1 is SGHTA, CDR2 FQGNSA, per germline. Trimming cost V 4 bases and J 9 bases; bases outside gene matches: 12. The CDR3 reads CASSSSGGADAQYF. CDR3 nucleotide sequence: TGTGCCAGCAGCTCCTCGGGAGGTGCAGACGCGCAGTACTTC.

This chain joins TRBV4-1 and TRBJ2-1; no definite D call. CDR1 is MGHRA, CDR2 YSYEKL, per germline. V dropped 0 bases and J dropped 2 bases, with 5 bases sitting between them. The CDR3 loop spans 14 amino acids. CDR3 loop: CASSQDSTYNEQFF. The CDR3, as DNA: TGCGCCAGCAGCCAAGATAGCACCTACAATGAGCAGTTCTTC.

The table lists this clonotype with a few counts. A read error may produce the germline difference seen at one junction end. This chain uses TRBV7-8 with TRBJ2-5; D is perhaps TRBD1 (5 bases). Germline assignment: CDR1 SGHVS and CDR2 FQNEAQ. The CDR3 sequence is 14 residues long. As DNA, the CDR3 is TGTGCCACCAGCTGGGGCTCCAGCCCCGAGACCCAGTACTTC. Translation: CATSWGSSPETQYF. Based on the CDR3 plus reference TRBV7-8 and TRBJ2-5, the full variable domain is GAGVSQSPRYKVAKRGQDVALRCDPISGHVSLFWYQQALGQGPEFLTYFQNEAQLDKSGLPSDRFFAERPEGSVSTLKIQRTQQEDSAVYLCATSWGSSPETQYFGPGTRLLVL.

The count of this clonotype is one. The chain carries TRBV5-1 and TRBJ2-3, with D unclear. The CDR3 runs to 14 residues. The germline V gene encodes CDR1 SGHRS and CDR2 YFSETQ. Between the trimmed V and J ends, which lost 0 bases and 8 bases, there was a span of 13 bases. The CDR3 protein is CASSLGRGDGTQYF. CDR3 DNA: TGCGCCAGCAGCTTGGGGCGAGGTGACGGTACGCAGTATTTT.

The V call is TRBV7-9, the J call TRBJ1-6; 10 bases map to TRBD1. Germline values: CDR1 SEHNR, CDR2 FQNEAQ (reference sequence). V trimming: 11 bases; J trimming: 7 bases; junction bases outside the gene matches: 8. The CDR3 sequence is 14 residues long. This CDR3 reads CAGRSDRGNSPLHF. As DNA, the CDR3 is TGTGCCGGAAGGTCGGACAGGGGGAATTCACCCCTCCACTTT.

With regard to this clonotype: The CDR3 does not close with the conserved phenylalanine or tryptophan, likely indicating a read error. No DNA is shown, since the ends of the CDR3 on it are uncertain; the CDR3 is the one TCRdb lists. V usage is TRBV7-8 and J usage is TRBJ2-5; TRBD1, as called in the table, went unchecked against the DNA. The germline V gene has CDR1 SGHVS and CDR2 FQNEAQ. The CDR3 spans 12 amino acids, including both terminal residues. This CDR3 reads CASRGAGGPEYQ.

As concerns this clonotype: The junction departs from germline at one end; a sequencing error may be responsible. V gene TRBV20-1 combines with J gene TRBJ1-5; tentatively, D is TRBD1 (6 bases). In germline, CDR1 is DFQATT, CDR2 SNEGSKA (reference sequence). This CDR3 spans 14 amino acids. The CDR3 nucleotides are TGCAGTGCGACGACAGGTTATAGCAGTCAGCCCCAGCATTTT. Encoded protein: CSATTGYSSQPQHF.

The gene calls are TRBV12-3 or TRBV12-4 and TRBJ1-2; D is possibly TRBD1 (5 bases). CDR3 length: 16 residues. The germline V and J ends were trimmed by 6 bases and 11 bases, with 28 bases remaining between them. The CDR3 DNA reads TGTGCCAGCAGCGTGGCGAGGTACAGGCCCGTTACGCAGTACACCTTC. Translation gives CASSVARYRPVTQYTF.

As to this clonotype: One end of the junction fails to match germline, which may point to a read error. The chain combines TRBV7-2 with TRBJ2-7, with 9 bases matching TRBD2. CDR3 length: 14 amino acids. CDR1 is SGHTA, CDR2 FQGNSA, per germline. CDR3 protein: CASKLAGEDYEQYF. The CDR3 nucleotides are TGTGCCAGCAAGTTAGCGGGGGAGGACTATGAGCAGTATTTC.